These 9 T cell receptor beta chains share one sample of origin, sequenced in a study of early T cells in non-severe SARS-CoV-2 infection. TCRdb independently ran MiXCR on the 5' RACE reads; one entry per CDR3 protein. The table records over 60,000 distinct CDR3 sequences, about a tenth of them present only once. Material: whole blood, obtained at baseline. The receptors here all came from an adult who was a healthcare worker with PCR-confirmed SARS-CoV-2 infection or an uninfected control (not recorded which).

This clonotype was observed a few times. This sequence joins TRBV20-1 and TRBJ2-3, with no clear D. The CDR3 consists of 13 residues. Germline V gene lookup returns CDR1 DFQATT and CDR2 SNEGSKA (reference sequence). V was shortened by 4 bases and J by 6 bases, with 14 bases between the two germline ends. As DNA, the CDR3 is TGCAGTGCTATAAAGCTGGGGTTGGATACGCAGTATTTT. This translates into CSAIKLGLDTQYF.

This clonotype was observed a few times. The rearrangement links TRBV27 to TRBJ2-2; 9 nucleotides align to TRBD2. Germline V gene data show CDR1 as MNHEY and CDR2 as SMNVEV (reference sequence). V shed 7 bases and J 4 bases; nucleotides not matched to a gene: 4. This CDR3 region has 14 residues. The CDR3 spells CASNWRGGTGELFF. The CDR3 coding sequence is TGTGCCAGCAACTGGCGGGGGGGCACCGGGGAGCTGTTTTTT.

This clonotype was recorded many times. The chain couples TRBV12-3 or TRBV12-4 to TRBJ2-7; 8 bases map to TRBD1. The CDR3 covers 14 residues. The V segment lost 6 bases and the J segment 4 bases; nucleotides outside the gene matches: 8. CDR3 sequence: CASSRTGFSYEQYF. Here the CDR3 DNA reads TGTGCCAGCAGCCGGACAGGGTTTTCTTACGAGCAGTACTTC.

The sample holds a few counts of this clonotype. The chain links TRBV5-4 to TRBJ1-2, with D uncertain. V was cut by 0 bases and J by 2 bases, with 11 bases left in between. CDR1 is SGHNT, CDR2 YYREEE, per germline (reference sequence). This CDR3 has 15 amino acids. CDR3 sequence: CASSLGAGLNYGYTF. Here the CDR3 DNA reads TGTGCCAGCAGCTTGGGAGCAGGCCTAAACTATGGCTACACCTTC.

In this sample, this clonotype turned up many times. V usage is TRBV5-1 and J usage is TRBJ2-1; TRBD1 or TRBD2 may be the D gene (5 bases each). Germline V lookup: CDR1 SGHRS, CDR2 YFSETQ. This CDR3 comprises 11 residues. Trimming stripped 4 bases from V and 12 bases from J, with 11 bases between. The CDR3, as DNA: TGCGCCAGCAGCACAGGAGGAGTGCAGTTCTTC. Translated: CASSTGGVQFF.

This clonotype was detected only a few times. The J gene is TRBJ1-3, the V gene TRBV2; D remains unclear. Trimming took 6 bases from V and 0 from J, leaving 6 bases between them. Germline assignment: CDR1 SNHLY and CDR2 FYNNEI. This CDR3 spans 13 amino acids. The DNA of the CDR3 is TGTGCCAGCAGCAGCCTCTCTGGAAACACCATATATTTT. Translation gives CASSSLSGNTIYF.

The table lists this clonotype with a few counts. CDR3 DNA: TGTGCCACTGAACCTGGACAGTTTCTCAATGAGCAGTTCTTC. Its protein product is CATEPGQFLNEQFF. The J gene is TRBJ2-1, the V gene TRBV15; D possibly corresponds to TRBD1 (6 bases). Deletions cut 9 bases from V and 6 bases from J, with 18 bases between. Germline-derived CDR1 and CDR2 are LNHNV and YYDKDF (reference sequence). The CDR3 runs to 14 residues.

The chain uses TRBV5-1 and TRBJ2-7; D tentatively fits TRBD1 or TRBD2 (5 bases each). The length of the CDR3 is 13 residues. V was shortened by 4 bases and J by 5 bases, with 13 bases between the two germline ends. CDR1 SGHRS and CDR2 YFSETQ come from the germline V gene. The CDR3 is CASSTPQGDEQYF. In nucleotides, the CDR3 is TGCGCCAGCAGCACACCCCAGGGAGACGAGCAGTACTTC.

This clonotype was found a few times. V usage is TRBV12-3 or TRBV12-4 and J usage is TRBJ2-4; 8 bases are a match to TRBD1. The CDR3 has 13 amino acids. The ends lost 5 bases at V and 7 bases at J; junction bases unmatched: 4. The chain's CDR3 is CASSGDRSNIQYF. CDR3 DNA: TGTGCCAGCAGTGGGGACAGGTCGAACATTCAGTACTTC.